This TCR beta chain was captured in a study of T-cell memory formation after mild COVID-19. Across the whole study: TCR clusters were mostly confined to one donor each. General study findings and limits: Contracting CD4+ clones lay largely in CM and EM, with CD8+ ones residing in EMRA. Clones contracting across day 15 to 85 had a balanced CD4/CD8 profile; later expanding clones leaned CD4+.

V shed 6 bases and J shed 2 bases, with 13 bases lying between them. Germline V CDR1 and CDR2: MNHNS, SASEGT. CDR3 length: 14 amino acids. UMIs and sample barcodes were carried by the TCR alpha and TCR beta cDNA libraries that 5'RACE produced using constant-segment primers. From the 5' RACE reads, TCRdb called clonotypes with MiXCR, one entry per CDR3 protein. Of 560,000 or so distinct CDR3 sequences in the sample, roughly 17% were seen once. This clonotype was counted ten times or more. Its antigen is unidentified. Sample: PBMCs or a T cell subset sorted from them (not recorded which). The TCR was taken from an adult woman who had mild COVID-19 (a few samples of this study predate the infection). Cell type and time point are not known. The chain carries TRBV6-1 and TRBJ1-2; no reliable D call. The chain's CDR3 is CASSRLNANYGYTF. CDR3 sequence (DNA): TGTGCCAGCAGCCGTCTGAACGCGAACTATGGCTACACCTTC.